This T cell receptor (beta chain) was sequenced during a study of identical twins. This clonotype was counted only a few times. A universal primer site came from template switching; cDNA carried unique molecular identifiers. Using its own MiXCR run on the 5' RACE reads, TCRdb lists one record per CDR3 protein. The sample contains more than 400,000 distinct CDR3 sequences, over 12% of which appear only once. The CDR3 covers 15 residues. The V end lost 7 bases, the J end lost 2 bases, and 17 bases lay between the germline ends. The germline gives CDR1 MGHRA, CDR2 YSYEKL. The same sample was also used in a study of yellow fever vaccine responses in identical twins. This second report adds: After vaccination, twins' T cell response reportedly seemed partly convergent, partly personalized.

The chain is built from TRBV4-1 and TRBJ2-5; a possible D gene is TRBD2 (5 bases). Sample: CD4+ T cells sorted from blood. The source of this sequence is a woman younger than 35 in good health. CDR3 nucleotide sequence: TGCGCCAGCAATATGGCGGGCTGGGGTCAAGAGACCCAGTACTTC. This translates into CASNMAGWGQETQYF.